This entry features one T cell receptor beta chain sequence. The antigen remains undetermined. Primers included in the PCR were 60 Vbeta and 13 Jbeta primers. Profiled with immunoSEQ multiplex PCR; TCRdb holds only in-frame clones, not every one. Seen here are 180,000 or so clones, nearly 80% observed once, and the top ten hold 5% to 8%. This specimen comes from a study of cytomegalovirus exposure and HLA in healthy donors. Trimming took off 3 bases at V and 4 bases at J, with 18 bases between the two ends. There are 16 residues in the CDR3. Germline loops: CDR1 KGHSH, CDR2 LQKENI. General observations from the study: The authors later linked a missense DCLRE1C variant to TCR beta V- and J-gene trimming. Later analysis placed DRB1 highest and HLA-C lowest in TCR association rates, which differed by HLA locus. Altogether, 160 or so TCR beta chains were recorded as cytomegalovirus-associated.

This clonotype was obtained from a man aged 40-50 years in good health and CMV-seropositive. Specimen: PBMCs. V is TRBV18 and J is TRBJ2-5; possibly TRBD1 for D (6 bases). The CDR3 region has the DNA TGTGCCAGCTCACCGGTGGGGGCGAATAAAGGAGAGACCCAGTACTTC. It codes for CASSPVGANKGETQYF.